This T cell receptor (beta chain) was captured in a study of T cell responses to AZD1222 COVID-19 vaccine. This CDR3 contains 16 residues. CDR1 is SGHAT, CDR2 FQNNGV, per germline. The V gene lost 2 bases and the J gene lost 6 bases, with 16 bases spanning the gap. The table came from immunoSEQ multiplex PCR; TCRdb's copy has only in-frame clones and leaves some out. In the table there are 150,000 to 160,000 clones, around 87% of which are singletons. The chain combines TRBV11-2 with TRBJ1-4; no firm D call. The specimen was peripheral blood, collected 28 days after the second AZD1222 dose. The source is an adult who received the AZD1222 COVID-19 vaccine. CDR3 in DNA: TGTGCCAGCAGCTTAATTGCTGCGGGAGGAGATGAAAAACTGTTTTTT. It translates to CASSLIAAGGDEKLFF.